This T cell receptor (beta chain) was recorded in a study of blood T cells in healthy people across ages. Study at large: Capture by template switching was about one barcoded beta molecule per two T cells. Regarding the study as a whole: While age rose, TCR beta diversity per million T cells dropped in a roughly linear way. Donor CMV infection status was unknown, possibly confounding age-related changes in expanded clonotypes.

This clonotype was seen repeatedly, ten times or more. The antigen remains unidentified. The use of a sample-barcoded 5' primer and a J-beta primer mix characterized a second PCR of roughly 6 to 11 cycles. TCRdb reprocessed the 5' RACE reads via MiXCR and lists one record per CDR3 protein. The table has about 650,000 distinct CDR3 sequences, approximately 30% seen once; the top ten hold roughly 15%. The ends lost 5 bases at V and 4 bases at J; junction bases unmatched: 2. Germline-derived CDR1 and CDR2 are SGHTA and FQGNSA. This CDR3 contains 12 residues. The chain employs TRBV7-2 and TRBJ2-7, with 7 bases matching TRBD1. The TCR was taken from a woman at least 80 years old in good health. Sequenced: blood. The CDR3 DNA reads as TGTGCCAGCAGCGCAGGGGGATACGAGCAGTACTTC. This sequence encodes CASSAGGYEQYF.